This T cell receptor beta chain came from a study of cytomegalovirus exposure and HLA in healthy donors. Study-level background: Clustering assigned 81% of the approximately 400 genotyped donors to the Caucasian-associated ancestry cluster. Study-wide results and limits: In a later analysis, HLA-associated TCR beta chains were more clonally expanded than equally common others.

There are a few counts of this clone. No antigen is known for it. This PCR relied on a set of 60 Vbeta primers and 13 Jbeta primers. Assay used: immunoSEQ multiplex PCR; TCRdb lists only in-frame clones, some missing. This sample has some 170,000 clones; 71% occur once, and the top ten carry approximately 2.8%. Trimming took off 5 bases at V and 2 bases at J, with 13 bases between the two ends. Germline CDR1 is SGHTA and CDR2 is FQGNSA. The CDR3 runs 14 residues. Sequenced material: PBMCs. This sequence originates from a woman in her twenties or thirties in good health and CMV-seronegative. V usage is TRBV7-2 and J usage is TRBJ2-7; maybe TRBD2 (6 bases). DNA for the CDR3: TGTGCCAGCAGCCCTCTCGCGGGGACCTACGAGCAGTACTTC. Protein sequence: CASSPLAGTYEQYF.